The subject of this entry is one TCR beta chain. Original processing methods: Counts of nucleated cells, estimated from reference gene primer amplification, were obtained. The data were produced by immunoSEQ multiplex PCR, yet TCRdb's version contains in-frame clones alone and is incomplete. From that table come the V and J calls and clone size; the DNA was used to work out D and trimming. The data hold under 150,000 clones, with 81% observed a single time. The data stem from a study of blood T cell repertoires in COVID-19. Whole-study context: The study drew acute and convalescent COVID-19 samples from the United States, Italy and Spain. Sample material is recorded as cDNA or gDNA derived from T cells, B-cell-depleted T cells, or PBMCs.

Germline CDR1 is MGHRA and CDR2 is YSYEKL. CDR3 length: 16 amino acids. The ends were cut back, 0 bases at V and 5 bases at J, with 11 bases in the middle. This TCR derives from a woman aged 60-75 years with active or convalescent COVID-19. This chain connects TRBV4-1 to TRBJ1-6; a weak D match, TRBD1 (5 bases). The sequenced material came from peripheral blood. In nucleotides, the CDR3 is TGCGCCAGCAGCCAAGAAGGGAGGGGCAATAATTCACCCCTCCACTTT. Translating it yields CASSQEGRGNNSPLHF.